The clone carrying this T cell receptor beta chain was picked up a small number of times. What it binds is unknown. CD45RO-negative CD8 cells positively selected for CCR7 made up the naive population, which excluded terminally differentiated effector memory CD45RA+ cells. Libraries were prepared by immunoSEQ multiplex PCR; TCRdb keeps only in-frame clonotypes and omits some of them. The sample records about 2.2 million clones, approximately 94% being singletons. The data are from a study of shared clonotypes between healthy human individuals. Study outcomes and limitations: Sampling included only blood; tissue repertoires likely differ.

Germline V CDR1 and CDR2: MNHNY, SVGAGI (reference sequence). V dropped 8 bases and J dropped 4 bases, with 11 bases sitting between them. This CDR3 has 12 residues. The gene calls are TRBV6-6 and TRBJ1-1; a weak D match, TRBD1 (5 bases). The sequence came from a man aged 18 to 30 in good health. Some clones in this sample may be carry-over from other donors' samples. The specimen sequenced was naive CD8+ T cells from PBMCs. DNA for the CDR3: TGTGCCAGCGGGGGTCTATCCACTGAAGCTTTCTTT. It codes for CASGGLSTEAFF.